What follows is one TCR beta chain and its context. Its antigen is undetermined. The protocol was immunoSEQ multiplex PCR, while the TCRdb copy is restricted to in-frame clones and leaves out a portion. The profile shows about 100,000 clones, more than 85% of them singletons. This sample was included in a study of siplizumab effects on memory and regulatory T cells. Whole-study results and caveats: Siplizumab significantly decreased alloreactive sequences from unstimulated CD4+ memory cells.

The CDR3 contains 14 residues. CDR1 is MNHNS, CDR2 SASEGT, per germline. Trimming stripped 1 base from V and 2 bases from J, with 9 bases between. The V gene is TRBV6-1, the J gene TRBJ2-7; tentatively, D is TRBD1 or TRBD2 (5 bases each). The material sequenced was CD4+ T cells sorted from blood. This receptor was taken from a human donor in good health. Written as DNA, the CDR3 is TGTGCCAGCAGTGAAGGGGGGTCCACCTACGAGCAGTACTTC. Translated, it gives CASSEGGSTYEQYF.